This is a list of T cell receptor beta chains from one sample in a study of blood T cell repertoires in COVID-19. The data were produced by immunoSEQ multiplex PCR, yet TCRdb's version contains in-frame clones alone and is incomplete. Of hundreds of thousands of clones listed, approximately 90% are singletons. Sequenced material: PBMCs or T cells enriched from blood (not recorded which). The source of these receptors is a man between 18 and 35 years old who had recovered from COVID-19. Both conserved end residues are part of each CDR3. A D gene is named only where the DNA matches it firmly. Clone size is given for some rows only: seen once, a few or many times, or a class if the clone is expanded.

clone_size	v_call	j_call	d_call	cdr3_aa	cdr3_nt
NA	TRBV4-1	TRBJ2-7	NA	CASSHDYLLSYSYEQYF	TGCGCCAGCAGCCATGATTACCTCCTTAGTTACTCCTACGAGCAGTACTTC
NA	TRBV5-1	TRBJ2-2	TRBD1	CATRGGVNTGELFF	TGCGCCACCAGAGGGGGCGTTAACACCGGGGAGCTGTTTTTT
NA	TRBV7-2	TRBJ1-5	NA	CASSPAGRQPQHF	TGTGCCAGCAGCCCGGCAGGGAGGCAGCCCCAGCATTTT
NA	TRBV7-3	TRBJ2-2	NA	CASSSQYTGELFF	TGTGCCAGCAGCTCCCAATACACCGGGGAGCTGTTTTTT
NA	TRBV6-5	TRBJ1-4	TRBD1	CASSFDRGTPWEKLFF	TGTGCCAGCAGTTTCGACAGGGGGACCCCCTGGGAAAAACTGTTTTTT
NA	TRBV30	TRBJ2-6	NA	CAWSVIRGLFGANVLTF	TGTGCCTGGAGTGTAATCCGGGGTCTCTTTGGGGCCAACGTCCTGACTTTC
once	TRBV30	TRBJ2-6	NA	CAWSAGAGANVLTF	TGTGCCTGGAGTGCAGGGGCTGGGGCCAACGTCCTGACTTTC
NA	TRBV19	TRBJ2-5	NA	CASSRRHQGSETQYF	TGTGCCAGTAGTCGTAGGCACCAGGGGTCCGAGACCCAGTACTTC
medium-sized	TRBV11-3	TRBJ2-2	NA	CASSYRDPGELFF	TGTGCCAGCAGTTACAGGGATCCCGGGGAGCTGTTTTTT
NA	TRBV28	TRBJ1-1	TRBD1	CASRTPGGYTEAFF	TGTGCCAGCAGAACCCCAGGGGGTTACACTGAAGCTTTCTTT
NA	TRBV6-2/TRBV6-3	TRBJ2-1	TRBD2	CASSYAGVNEQFF	TGTGCCAGCAGTTACGCGGGAGTGAATGAGCAGTTCTTC
few	TRBV21-1	TRBJ2-4	NA	CASDFAGLAKNIQYF	TGTGCCAGTGACTTCGCAGGGCTAGCCAAAAACATTCAGTACTTC
NA	TRBV28	TRBJ2-1	NA	CASTGPHEQFF	TGTGCCAGCACGGGTCCTCATGAGCAGTTCTTC
NA	TRBV4-3	TRBJ2-3	TRBD2	CASSPRTSGGPGTDTQYF	TGCGCCAGCAGCCCCCGGACTAGCGGGGGGCCTGGCACAGATACGCAGTATTTT
NA	TRBV4-1	TRBJ2-7	TRBD2	CASSFRRGDEQYF	TGCGCCAGCAGCTTCCGGCGGGGGGACGAGCAGTACTTC
once	TRBV2	TRBJ1-1	TRBD1	CASSADRGLGEAFF	TGTGCCAGCAGTGCGGACAGGGGGCTTGGGGAAGCTTTCTTT
NA	TRBV5-1	TRBJ1-5	TRBD1	CASSLGQGAGQPQHF	TGCGCCAGCAGCTTGGGACAGGGGGCAGGACAGCCCCAGCATTTT
NA	TRBV25-1	TRBJ2-1	TRBD2	CASSWTSGYNEQFF	TGTGCCAGCAGTTGGACTAGCGGGTACAATGAGCAGTTCTTC
NA	TRBV9	TRBJ2-1	TRBD2	CASNAGVSYNEQFF	TGTGCCAGCAACGCGGGGGTCTCCTACAATGAGCAGTTCTTC
NA	TRBV6-5	TRBJ2-3	TRBD1	CASSQDRGTDTQYF	TGTGCCAGCAGCCAGGACAGGGGCACAGATACGCAGTATTTT
once	TRBV9	TRBJ2-7	NA	CASSSRTSGEQYF	TGTGCCAGCAGCTCTCGGACTTCCGGCGAGCAGTACTTC
NA	TRBV4-2	TRBJ1-1	NA	CASSPLKRVNTEAFF	TGTGCCAGCAGCCCCCTTAAACGGGTTAACACTGAAGCTTTCTTT
once	TRBV27	TRBJ2-1	NA	CASRTDAGQLYNEQFF	TGTGCCAGCAGAACCGACGCGGGACAGCTATACAATGAGCAGTTCTTC
NA	TRBV7-9	TRBJ2-7	TRBD1	CASSLARVRTGISYEQYF	TGTGCCAGCAGCTTAGCCCGGGTCCGGACAGGGATTTCCTACGAGCAGTACTTC
NA	TRBV27	TRBJ1-2	NA	CASSFSRQYRYGYTF	TGTGCCAGCAGTTTCAGCCGACAGTATCGGTATGGCTACACCTTC
NA	TRBV5-1	TRBJ1-4	NA	CASSADSGTNEKLFF	TGCGCCAGCAGCGCCGACAGTGGGACTAATGAAAAACTGTTTTTT
NA	TRBV18	TRBJ2-3	TRBD1	CASSPRSSRQGPDTQYF	TGTGCCAGCTCACCTCGTAGCTCGAGACAGGGACCAGATACGCAGTATTTT
NA	TRBV30	TRBJ1-1	NA	CAWSSLGGAAEAFF	TGTGCCTGGAGTTCCCTAGGGGGGGCGGCGGAAGCTTTCTTT
NA	TRBV7-8	TRBJ2-5	TRBD1	CASSLARGPQETQYF	TGTGCCAGCAGCTTAGCCAGGGGGCCTCAAGAGACCCAGTACTTC
NA	TRBV7-3	TRBJ1-5	TRBD1	CASSHPGQGMIKGNQPQHF	TGTGCCAGCAGCCATCCTGGACAGGGAATGATTAAGGGCAATCAGCCCCAGCATTTT
NA	TRBV7-2	TRBJ2-1	TRBD2	CASSLGGRARDEQFF	TGTGCCAGCAGCTTAGGCGGGAGGGCCAGGGATGAGCAGTTCTTC
NA	TRBV28	TRBJ2-1	TRBD2	CASSTSGSYNEQFF	TGTGCCAGCAGTACTAGCGGTTCCTACAATGAGCAGTTCTTC
NA	TRBV12-3/TRBV12-4	TRBJ2-7	NA	CASSLYRYEQYF	TGTGCCAGCAGTTTATACAGGTACGAGCAGTACTTC
NA	TRBV3-1/TRBV3-2	TRBJ1-2	TRBD1	CASSRGTGFGYTF	TGTGCCAGCAGCCGCGGGACAGGCTTTGGCTACACCTTC
NA	TRBV24-1	TRBJ2-7	TRBD2	CATSDSGLAGGSYEQYF	TGTGCCACCAGTGATTCGGGACTAGCGGGAGGGTCCTACGAGCAGTACTTC
NA	TRBV28	TRBJ2-1	TRBD2	CASSGGTSGHYNEQFF	TGTGCCAGCAGTGGCGGGACTAGCGGGCACTACAATGAGCAGTTCTTC
NA	TRBV6-5	TRBJ1-6	NA	CASRTTGDYNSPLHF	TGTGCCAGCAGGACGACAGGTGACTATAATTCACCCCTCCACTTT
NA	TRBV5-5	TRBJ1-5	TRBD1	CASSPNDRGVYQPQHF	TGTGCCAGCAGCCCCAACGACAGGGGGGTTTACCAGCCCCAGCATTTT
NA	TRBV30	TRBJ2-1	NA	CAWSVFDSEQFF	TGTGCCTGGAGTGTATTCGACAGCGAGCAGTTCTTC
NA	TRBV18	TRBJ2-1	TRBD1	CASSPPGGGEQFF	TGTGCCAGCTCACCACCAGGGGGCGGTGAGCAGTTCTTC
NA	TRBV9	TRBJ2-7	TRBD2	CASSVGPSGGRSSYEQYF	TGTGCCAGCAGCGTAGGGCCTAGCGGGGGGCGCAGCTCCTACGAGCAGTACTTC
NA	TRBV7-6	TRBJ1-2	TRBD1	CASSPSPGQGIYTF	TGTGCCAGCAGCCCCTCCCCGGGACAGGGGATCTACACCTTC
NA	TRBV7-9	TRBJ2-1	NA	CASSLGSGVARDNEQFF	TGTGCCAGCAGCTTAGGTTCCGGGGTAGCGAGAGACAATGAGCAGTTCTTC
NA	TRBV30	TRBJ2-7	NA	CAWSYGTVSYEQYF	TGTGCCTGGAGTTACGGGACTGTTTCCTACGAGCAGTACTTC
many	TRBV6-6	TRBJ1-1	TRBD1	CASSPDGTGTWGRTEAFF	TGTGCCAGCAGTCCAGACGGGACAGGGACGTGGGGTAGGACTGAAGCTTTCTTT
NA	TRBV6-2/TRBV6-3	TRBJ1-2	TRBD1	CASSYGGQVYGYTF	TGTGCCAGCAGTTACGGGGGACAGGTTTATGGCTACACCTTC
NA	TRBV15	TRBJ1-2	NA	CATSRGPGDGYTF	TGTGCCACCAGCAGAGGGCCCGGGGATGGCTACACCTTC
NA	TRBV5-1	TRBJ1-2	NA	CASSLGGRGAEGYTF	TGCGCCAGCAGCTTGGGAGGCAGGGGAGCAGAAGGCTACACCTTC
NA	TRBV27	TRBJ2-3	NA	CASRPQGRQRTDTQYF	TGTGCCAGCCGACCACAGGGAAGGCAGCGCACAGATACGCAGTATTTT